A single sample gave rise to the 13 T cell receptor beta chains below, sequenced in a study of cytomegalovirus exposure and HLA in healthy donors. PCR used 60 Vbeta primers and 13 Jbeta primers. Profiled with immunoSEQ multiplex PCR; TCRdb holds only in-frame clones, not every one. In the table there are some 130,000 clones, approximately 10% of which are singletons. The sample comprised PBMCs. These receptor sequences come from a woman in her thirties or forties in good health and CMV-seropositive.

Points on this clone: At the DNA level, this CDR3 is encoded by other sequences in the same sample as well. V usage is TRBV29-1 and J usage is TRBJ1-1; D remains unclear. CDR3 size: 12 residues. Trimming pared 6 bases from V and 1 base from J, leaving 9 bases between. Looked up from germline, CDR1 is SQVTM and CDR2 is ANQGSEA. The chain's CDR3 is CSVLPGNTEAFF. CDR3 coding DNA: TGCAGCGTACTCCCGGGGAACACTGAAGCTTTCTTT.

This clone has only a few counts. This chain joins TRBV7-2 and TRBJ2-5; 10 nucleotides agree with TRBD2. With 8 bases clipped from V and 5 bases from J, the junction kept 14 bases outside the gene matches. The CDR3 sequence is 16 residues long. Germline CDR1 and CDR2: SGHTA and FQGNSA. This chain's CDR3 is CASAPPSGGPRETQYF. CDR3 coding DNA: TGTGCCAGCGCGCCGCCTAGCGGGGGCCCCAGGGAGACCCAGTACTTC.

V usage is TRBV11-3 and J usage is TRBJ2-3; D is possibly TRBD2 (6 bases). Germline assignment: CDR1 SGHNT and CDR2 YENEEA. CDR3 length equals 14 residues. Trimming stripped 1 base from V and 5 bases from J, with 10 bases between. CDR3 coding DNA: TGTGCCAGCAGCTTAGCGGGGGAGGAAGATACGCAGTATTTT. Its translation is CASSLAGEEDTQYF.

The CDR3 coding sequence is TGTGCCAGCAGCTTAGACACAGCCAAGCAGTTCTTC. It yields the protein CASSLDTAKQFF. The chain couples TRBV7-2 to TRBJ2-1, with D uncertain. Germline assignment: CDR1 SGHTA and CDR2 FQGNSA. Deletions cut 1 base from V and 11 bases from J, with 9 bases between. This CDR3 is built from 12 residues.

In its sample, this clone was seen a few times. This sample includes further DNA sequences coding for the same CDR3. The J gene is TRBJ1-1, the V gene TRBV6-5; TRBD1 agrees at 8 bases. Per the germline V gene, CDR1 is MNHEY and CDR2 is SVGAGI. V trimming: 2 bases; J trimming: 4 bases; junction bases outside the gene matches: 6. This CDR3 is built from 15 residues. The CDR3 bases are TGTGCCAGCAGTTACAGCTCACAGGGGGGCACTGAAGCTTTCTTT. Its protein product is CASSYSSQGGTEAFF.

This chain joins TRBV25-1 and TRBJ2-3, with D unclear. This CDR3 has 11 amino acids. The V gene's germline CDR1 is MGHDK and CDR2 SYGVNS. Trimming pared 6 bases from V and 7 bases from J, leaving 8 bases between. The CDR3 DNA reads as TGTGCCAGCAGAATGGGCCATACGCAGTATTTT. It specifies CASRMGHTQYF.

This clone has just a few counts. The chain combines TRBV6-1 with TRBJ2-5; 7 nucleotides match TRBD1. Trimming removed 4 bases from V and 5 bases from J; junction bases left unmatched: 7. Germline assignment: CDR1 MNHNS and CDR2 SASEGT. The CDR3 covers 14 residues. The CDR3 coding sequence is TGTGCCAGCAGTGCTAGACAGGGTTTGGAGACCCAGTACTTC. Its translation: CASSARQGLETQYF.

This clone was found a few times. J is TRBJ2-3 and V is TRBV28; D is possibly TRBD2 (6 bases). V dropped 7 bases and J dropped 4 bases, with 15 bases sitting between them. The V gene's germline CDR1 is MDHEN and CDR2 SYDVKM. The CDR3 covers 14 residues. The DNA for the CDR3 is TGTGCCAGCATTGTGGGGGGACGCCCAGATACGCAGTATTTT. The encoded protein is CASIVGGRPDTQYF.

This clone was seen only a few times. The CDR3 DNA sequence: TGTGCCAGCAGTGAAGCGCCCAGGGCGAGTTACACCTTC. This encodes CASSEAPRASYTF. The chain uses TRBV2 and TRBJ1-2; D may be TRBD1 (5 bases). Germline V CDR1 and CDR2: SNHLY, FYNNEI. Trimming removed 0 bases at V and 11 bases at J, with 13 bases between. This CDR3 comprises 13 residues.

This clone was seen a handful of times. The rearrangement joins TRBV19 to TRBJ1-5; D is unresolved. Germline V CDR1 and CDR2: LNHDA, SQIVND (reference sequence). Between the trimmed V and J ends, which lost 6 bases and 1 base, there was a span of 7 bases. This CDR3 spans 13 amino acids. CDR3 coding DNA: TGTGCCAGTAGCAGCGGAAGCAATCAGCCCCAGCATTTT. Residues: CASSSGSNQPQHF. Drawing the rest from reference TRBV19 and TRBJ1-5, the complete variable domain is DGGITQSPKYLFRKEGQNVTLSCEQNLNHDAMYWYRQDPGQGLRLIYYSQIVNDFQKGDIAEGYSVSREKKESFPLTVTSAQKNPTAFYLCASSSGSNQPQHFGDGTRLSIL.

This clone has just a few counts. The sample holds other DNA sequences that translate to the same CDR3. The chain has TRBV18 and TRBJ2-7; 7 positions agree with TRBD1. J lost 2 bases, V lost 2 bases, and 0 bases had no gene match. The germline CDR1 and CDR2 sequences are KGHSH and LQKENI. The CDR3 runs to 13 residues. The CDR3 region is CASSPGTAYEQYF. CDR3 sequence (DNA): TGTGCCAGCTCACCAGGGACAGCCTACGAGCAGTACTTC. The entire variable domain, with the rest obtained from reference TRBV18 and TRBJ2-7, is as follows: NAGVMQNPRHLVRRRGQEARLRCSPMKGHSHVYWYRQLPEEGLKFMVYLQKENIIDESGMPKERFSAEFPKEGPSILRIQQVVRGDSAAYFCASSPGTAYEQYFGPGTRLTVT.

This clone came up a few times. The rearrangement uses TRBV5-1 and TRBJ2-5; the D is unclear. This CDR3 is built from 14 residues. V shed 1 base and J shed 0 bases, with 7 bases lying between them. Germline V CDR1 and CDR2: SGHRS, YFSETQ. In DNA, the CDR3 is TGCGCCAGCAGCTTGCTGTCAGACCAAGAGACCCAGTACTTC. Protein product: CASSLLSDQETQYF.

This rearrangement joins TRBV5-1 to TRBJ1-4; TRBD1 might be the D (5 bases). Trimming removed 4 bases from V and 7 bases from J, with 17 bases in between. This CDR3 has 15 amino acids. Germline V gene sequence: CDR1 SGHRS, CDR2 YFSETQ. In DNA form, the CDR3 reads TGCGCCAGCAGCCCTAATGGAGGGGAGACTGAAAAACTGTTTTTT. This encodes CASSPNGGETEKLFF.